Each of the 24 T cell receptor beta chains below was sequenced from the same sample in a study of CD8 T cells in Susac syndrome. A quantity of about 0.5 to 1 ug RNA underwent reverse transcription using random hexamers. TCRdb re-derived calls from the immunoSEQ multiplex PCR reads in MiXCR, one entry per CDR3 protein. The sample lists about 240,000 distinct CDR3 sequences; 96% were seen once. The sample taken for sequencing was CD4+ T cells from PBMCs. These receptors were obtained from a human donor with Susac syndrome.

This chain connects TRBV15 to TRBJ2-7; 13 bases fit TRBD2. J gave up 3 bases and V 5 bases, and 7 bases lay outside the gene matches. Germline V gene lookup returns CDR1 LNHNV and CDR2 YYDKDF (reference sequence). The CDR3 contains 16 residues. The CDR3, as DNA: TGTGCCACCAGCTTACGGACTAGCGGGAGTGGCTACGAGCAGTACTTC. This translates into CATSLRTSGSGYEQYF.

The chain is built from TRBV15 and TRBJ1-4, with 7 bases identical to TRBD1. Germline V lookup: CDR1 LNHNV, CDR2 YYDKDF (reference sequence). V was pared by 1 base and J by 6 bases, with 8 bases of the junction left unmatched. The CDR3 sequence is 16 residues long. The CDR3 sequence: CATSRGMRQGHEKLFF. CDR3 nucleotide sequence: TGTGCCACCAGCAGAGGGATGAGACAGGGTCATGAAAAACTGTTTTTT.

V and J are TRBV12-3 or TRBV12-4 and TRBJ2-6; TRBD2 aligns across 7 bases. Trimming cost V 6 bases and J 2 bases; bases outside gene matches: 7. The CDR3 loop spans 16 amino acids. CDR3 nucleotides: TGTGCCAGCAGCAGGGAGGGAATCGCTGGGGCCAACGTCCTGACTTTC. Protein product: CASSREGIAGANVLTF.

The rearrangement joins TRBV9 to TRBJ2-3; perhaps D is TRBD1 or TRBD2 (5 bases each). V was trimmed by 2 bases and J by 7 bases, leaving 20 bases between them. The CDR3 covers 16 residues. The germline V gene encodes CDR1 SGDLS and CDR2 YYNGEE. The CDR3 DNA reads TGTGCCAGCAGCGTGAGGGGTGAAGGGGCCCTAAATACGCAGTATTTT. Translated, it gives CASSVRGEGALNTQYF.

The chain links TRBV3-1 to TRBJ2-7; either TRBD1 or TRBD2 may fit D (5 bases each). Germline-derived CDR1 and CDR2 are LGHDT and YNNKEL (reference sequence). There are 14 residues in the CDR3. Between the trimmed V and J ends, which lost 8 bases and 3 bases, there was a span of 17 bases. The CDR3 DNA reads as TGTGCCAGCGGGGCGGAGGCGTTGCTCTACGAGCAGTACTTC. This encodes CASGAEALLYEQYF.

The rearrangement joins TRBV20-1 to TRBJ1-2; weak D call: TRBD1 (5 bases). The V gene lost 5 bases and the J gene lost 1 base, with 14 bases spanning the gap. The CDR3 sequence is 14 residues long. Germline CDR1 reads DFQATT; CDR2 reads SNEGSKA (reference sequence). In DNA form, the CDR3 reads TGCAGTGCTGCCCGACAGTTTCTTAACTATGGCTACACCTTC. Its protein product is CSAARQFLNYGYTF.

This chain uses TRBV20-1 with TRBJ1-4, with D uncertain. V was cut by 1 base and J by 7 bases, with 16 bases left in between. The CDR3 is 15 amino acids. CDR1 and CDR2 (germline): DFQATT, SNEGSKA (reference sequence). This chain's CDR3 is CSARVLRGLGEKLFF. The CDR3 nucleotides are TGCAGTGCTAGAGTCCTCCGGGGATTGGGTGAAAAACTGTTTTTT.

This rearrangement joins TRBV4-1 to TRBJ2-5; the D gene could be TRBD1 or TRBD2 (10 bases each). The CDR3 loop spans 20 amino acids. Germline V gene data show CDR1 as MGHRA and CDR2 as YSYEKL. V was clipped by 0 bases and J by 3 bases, with 26 bases between them. CDR3 DNA sequence: TGCGCCAGCAGCCAAGAGGGGACAGGGGTTCGGCTAGCGGGAGAAGAGACCCAGTACTTC. Protein: CASSQEGTGVRLAGEETQYF.

This chain links TRBV19 with TRBJ2-5; TRBD1 might be the D (6 bases). This CDR3 has 16 residues. Per the germline V gene, CDR1 is LNHDA and CDR2 is SQIVND (reference sequence). V lost 7 bases, J lost 2 bases, and 20 bases lay in between. CDR3 residues: CASMAQGAVTQETQYF. Written as DNA, the CDR3 is TGTGCCAGTATGGCACAGGGCGCCGTTACGCAAGAGACCCAGTACTTC.

The J gene is TRBJ2-5, the V gene TRBV11-1, with unresolved D. The CDR3 extends over 12 amino acids. V lost 8 bases to trimming and J lost 4 bases, with 11 bases between them. Germline CDR1 and CDR2: SGHAT and FQDESV (reference sequence). The CDR3 nucleotides are TGTGCCAGCGGCCAGAGTCGAGAGACCCAGTACTTC. Protein: CASGQSRETQYF. Full variable domain (remainder filled in from reference TRBV11-1 and TRBJ2-5): EAEVAQSPRYKITEKSQAVAFWCDPISGHATLYWYRQILGQGPELLVQFQDESVVDDSQLPKDRFSAERLKGVDSTLKIQPAELGDSAMYLCASGQSRETQYFGPGTRLLVL.

Comments on this clonotype: Sequence at one end of the junction differs from germline and may be a read error. The V call is TRBV5-4, the J call TRBJ2-7, with a possible D match to TRBD1 (6 bases). This CDR3 has 12 amino acids. Per germline, CDR1 SGHNT and CDR2 YYREEE (reference sequence). For the CDR3, the DNA is TGTGCCAGCAGCCCCCAGGGGTTCCTTCTGAGCTTC. It specifies CASSPQGFLLSF.

The chain couples TRBV7-8 to TRBJ2-5; TRBD2 matches at 14 bases. Germline CDR1 and CDR2: SGHVS and FQNEAQ. Germline trimming cut 7 bases from V and 5 bases from J; bases unmatched to any gene: 6. The CDR3 consists of 15 residues. DNA of the CDR3: TGTGCCAGCATAGGACTAGCGGGAGGTCCCGAGACCCAGTACTTC. It encodes CASIGLAGGPETQYF.

This chain connects TRBV5-1 to TRBJ2-2, with TRBD2 matching 9 bases. CDR3 length: 14 amino acids. Trimming cost V 2 bases and J 7 bases; bases outside gene matches: 3. In germline, CDR1 is SGHRS, CDR2 YFSETQ. The CDR3 DNA reads TGCGCCAGCAGCTTACGACTAGCGGTCGGGGAGCTGTTTTTT. Translation gives CASSLRLAVGELFF.

This chain joins TRBV12-3 or TRBV12-4 and TRBJ1-2, with D uncertain. V dropped 6 bases and J dropped 4 bases, with 12 bases sitting between them. The CDR3 covers 13 residues. The CDR3 DNA sequence: TGTGCCAGCAGCTTGGGCGCCTCCTATGGCTACACCTTC. Its protein is CASSLGASYGYTF.

The genes are TRBV7-3 and TRBJ2-6, with 8 nucleotides matching TRBD2. This CDR3 comprises 16 residues. V lost 4 bases and J lost 2; bases outside the gene matches: 4. In germline, CDR1 is SGHTA, CDR2 FQGTGA. This CDR3 reads CASSSGGPTGANVLTF. CDR3 coding DNA: TGTGCCAGCAGCTCGGGGGGGCCCACTGGGGCCAACGTCCTGACTTTC.

The chain has TRBV30 and TRBJ1-5, with TRBD1 matching 7 bases. This CDR3 spans 13 amino acids. Germline CDR1 GTSNPN, CDR2 SVGIG (reference sequence). The V gene end was trimmed by 1 base and the J gene end by 10 bases; junction bases not matched to a gene: 7. CDR3 in amino acids: CAWSGKGGVPQHF. The DNA for the CDR3 is TGTGCCTGGAGTGGTAAAGGGGGCGTCCCCCAGCATTTT.

The chain carries TRBV15 and TRBJ2-6; TRBD1 matches at 8 bases. CDR1 is LNHNV, CDR2 YYDKDF, per germline (reference sequence). V was pared by 3 bases and J by 4 bases, with 5 bases of the junction left unmatched. The CDR3 has 16 residues. In DNA, the CDR3 is TGTGCCACCAGCAGGGACAGGGTCTCCGGGGCCAACGTCCTGACTTTC. Protein sequence: CATSRDRVSGANVLTF.

The table lists this clonotype with a few counts. The chain uses TRBV29-1 and TRBJ2-5, with D possibly being TRBD1 (6 bases). Germline V gene sequence: CDR1 SQVTM, CDR2 ANQGSEA. V dropped 5 bases and J dropped 4 bases, with 11 bases sitting between them. The CDR3 contains 12 residues. The CDR3 nucleotides are TGCAGCGTTAGTCAGGGGAGAGAGACCCAGTACTTC. Amino acid sequence: CSVSQGRETQYF. Together with reference TRBV29-1 and TRBJ2-5, the CDR3 gives the full variable domain: SAVISQKPSRDICQRGTSLTIQCQVDSQVTMMFWYRQQPGQSLTLIATANQGSEATYESGFVIDKFPISRPNLTFSTLTVSNMSPEDSSIYLCSVSQGRETQYFGPGTRLLVL.

The V gene is TRBV5-1, the J gene TRBJ1-2; D uncertain. CDR1 is SGHRS and CDR2 is YFSETQ in the germline V gene. The CDR3 covers 13 residues. The V gene lost 4 bases and the J gene lost 2 bases, with 9 bases spanning the gap. The CDR3 region is CASSPLLNYGYTF. The CDR3 DNA reads as TGCGCCAGCAGCCCGCTGTTGAACTATGGCTACACCTTC.

The CDR3 nucleotides read TGTGCCAGCAGTGACCCATCTTCTAGCGGCGCCTACAATGAGCAGTTCTTC. Protein product: CASSDPSSSGAYNEQFF. The chain combines TRBV6-4 with TRBJ2-1, with 7 bases aligning to TRBD2. Germline assignment: CDR1 MRHNA and CDR2 SNTAGT. J was trimmed by 2 bases and V by 2 bases; bases with no gene match: 9. The CDR3 is made up of 17 amino acids.

The chain is built from TRBV7-8 and TRBJ1-4, with 7 nucleotides matching TRBD1. Germline V CDR1 and CDR2: SGHVS, FQNEAQ. With 7 bases clipped from V and 5 bases from J, the junction kept 16 bases outside the gene matches. CDR3 length: 17 amino acids. As DNA, the CDR3 is TGTGCCAGCATCCGTAACAGGCTCCGGGACAGAAATGAAAAACTGTTTTTT. As protein: CASIRNRLRDRNEKLFF. Combining the CDR3 with reference TRBV7-8 and TRBJ1-4 gives the whole variable domain GAGVSQSPRYKVAKRGQDVALRCDPISGHVSLFWYQQALGQGPEFLTYFQNEAQLDKSGLPSDRFFAERPEGSVSTLKIQRTQQEDSAVYLCASIRNRLRDRNEKLFFGSGTQLSVL.

The rearrangement links TRBV13 to TRBJ2-5; TRBD2 matches 7 bases. The CDR3 totals 14 residues. The ends lost 4 bases at V and 7 bases at J; junction bases unmatched: 9. Germline V CDR1 and CDR2: PRHDT, FYEKMQ (reference sequence). The CDR3 is CASSSTGTIGTQYF. The CDR3 coding sequence is TGTGCCAGCAGCTCAACCGGGACTATCGGGACCCAGTACTTC. The full variable domain, completed using reference TRBV13 and TRBJ2-5, is AAGVIQSPRHLIKEKRETATLKCYPIPRHDTVYWYQQGPGQDPQFLISFYEKMQSDKGSIPDRFSAQQFSDYHSELNMSSLELGDSALYFCASSSTGTIGTQYFGPGTRLLVL.

DNA for the CDR3: TGCAGCGTCCCGCGAGGCCCGAGGACAGCCATCTATGGCTACACCTTC. Translation: CSVPRGPRTAIYGYTF. The chain links TRBV29-1 to TRBJ1-2; D might be TRBD1 (6 bases). Germline-derived CDR1 and CDR2 are SQVTM and ANQGSEA. This CDR3 contains 16 residues. Trimming left V 6 bases short and J 4 bases short, with 24 bases between.

This chain uses TRBV7-8 with TRBJ2-5, with D perhaps TRBD1 (6 bases). Trimming removed 1 base from V and 4 bases from J, with 10 bases in between. The CDR3 totals 14 residues. Germline-derived CDR1 and CDR2 are SGHVS and FQNEAQ. CDR3 bases: TGTGCCAGCAGCTTAGTGGGCAGGGGAGAGACCCAGTACTTC. Translated, it gives CASSLVGRGETQYF.